This T cell receptor beta chain was obtained from a study of blood T cell repertoires in COVID-19. Clones were read by immunoSEQ multiplex PCR, and TCRdb kept only the in-frame ones, dropping some. The sample consists of 120,000 to 150,000 clones, around nine tenths of them appearing once. CDR3 length: 17 amino acids. The J segment lost 0 bases and the V segment lost 2 bases, leaving 8 bases of the junction unmatched. Germline V CDR1 and CDR2: SGHTA, FQGNSA. The sample taken for sequencing was peripheral blood. This receptor was taken from a human donor in a cohort sampled during active COVID-19. The chain has TRBV7-2 and TRBJ2-7; 9 positions agree with TRBD2. In DNA form, the CDR3 reads TGTGCCAGCAGCTTACAGGGTCTAGCGGGAACCTCCTACGAGCAGTACTTC. Translated, it gives CASSLQGLAGTSYEQYF.